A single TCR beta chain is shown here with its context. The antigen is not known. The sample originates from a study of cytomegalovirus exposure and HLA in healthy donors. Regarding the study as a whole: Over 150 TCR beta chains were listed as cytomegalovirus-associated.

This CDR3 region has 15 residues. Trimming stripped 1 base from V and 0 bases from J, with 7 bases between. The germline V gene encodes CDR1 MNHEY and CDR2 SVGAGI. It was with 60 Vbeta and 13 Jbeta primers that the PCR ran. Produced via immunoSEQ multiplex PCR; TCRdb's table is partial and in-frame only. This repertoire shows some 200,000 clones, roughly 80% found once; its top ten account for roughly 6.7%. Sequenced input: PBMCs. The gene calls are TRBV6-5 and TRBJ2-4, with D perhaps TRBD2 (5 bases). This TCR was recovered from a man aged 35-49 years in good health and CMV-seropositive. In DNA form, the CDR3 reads TGTGCCAGCAGTTACTATGGACTAGCCAAAAACATTCAGTACTTC. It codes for CASSYYGLAKNIQYF.